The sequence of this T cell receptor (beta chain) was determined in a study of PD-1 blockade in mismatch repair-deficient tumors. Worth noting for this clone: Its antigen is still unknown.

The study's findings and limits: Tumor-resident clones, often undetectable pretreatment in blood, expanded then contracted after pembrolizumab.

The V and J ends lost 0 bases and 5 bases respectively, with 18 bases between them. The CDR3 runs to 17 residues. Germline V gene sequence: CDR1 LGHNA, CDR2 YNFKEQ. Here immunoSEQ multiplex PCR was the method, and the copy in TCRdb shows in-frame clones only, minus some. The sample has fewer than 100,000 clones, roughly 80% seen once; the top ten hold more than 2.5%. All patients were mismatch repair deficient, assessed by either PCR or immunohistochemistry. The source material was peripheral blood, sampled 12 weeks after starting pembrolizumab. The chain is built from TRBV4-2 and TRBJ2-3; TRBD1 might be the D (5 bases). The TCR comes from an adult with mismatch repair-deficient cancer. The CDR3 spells CASSQEGPGRGRDTQYF. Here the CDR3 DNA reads TGTGCCAGCAGCCAAGAGGGCCCCGGTAGGGGCCGAGATACGCAGTATTTT.